These T cell receptor beta chains were read from a single sample in a study of T cell responses to AZD1222 COVID-19 vaccine. Sequenced by immunoSEQ multiplex PCR; TCRdb stores in-frame clones only, minus some. The repertoire includes about 180,000 clones, approximately 95% of them detected once, and 1% sits in the top ten. Sample: peripheral blood, taken 28 days after the second dose of the MenACWY control vaccine. Source of these receptors: an adult who received the MenACWY meningococcal vaccine as a control. The CDR3 runs from the conserved cysteine through the conserved F or W.

TRBV3-1/TRBV3-2	TRBJ1-5	CASSPDGNQPQHF
TRBV5-1	TRBJ1-2	CASSYSGGGHGYTF
TRBV6-5	TRBJ2-7	CASSYSTLSQQYF
TRBV9	TRBJ1-1	CASSVEVVGEAFF
TRBV6-5	TRBJ2-1	CASSYSSGGGDEQFF
TRBV3-1/TRBV3-2	TRBJ1-6	CASSQGDRGPGGNSPLHF
TRBV6-5	TRBJ1-6	CASSRGGTGSSPLHF
TRBV28	TRBJ1-2	CASGQAWGYTF
TRBV30	TRBJ2-5	CAWSLGQKETQYF
TRBV2	TRBJ1-6	CARGGKLAPLHF
TRBV5-8	TRBJ2-3	CASSLGTGVDTDTQYF
TRBV18	TRBJ2-6	CASSAQGPGANVLTF
TRBV4-3	TRBJ2-6	CASSQGGRSGANVLTF
TRBV14	TRBJ2-3	CASSRDRGADTQYF
TRBV7-2	TRBJ1-5	CASSATGTGQPQHF
TRBV3-1/TRBV3-2	TRBJ2-5	CASSQPSGGAGETQYF
TRBV6-5	TRBJ1-3	CASSIGNTIYF
TRBV5-5	TRBJ2-3	CASSLPGGPGDTQYF
TRBV5-5	TRBJ1-6	CASSRIRDSHSPLHF
TRBV18	TRBJ2-3	CASSPDADTQYF
TRBV19	TRBJ1-6	CASSIVNSYNSPLHF
TRBV19	TRBJ1-5	CASSIGRGRWNQPQHF
TRBV30	TRBJ1-2	CAWSVTPLKGYGYTF
TRBV11-2	TRBJ1-1	CASIPVKGSTEAFF
TRBV7-9	TRBJ1-3	CASSNPSRRTDSASGNTIYF
TRBV18	TRBJ1-1	CATNDQWGVNTEAFF
TRBV4-2	TRBJ1-2	CASSDWDGYTF
TRBV19	TRBJ1-5	CASSSRAGNQPQHF
TRBV7-2	TRBJ1-1	CASSLDLRGASSTEAFF
TRBV7-8	TRBJ1-3	CASSPWTGAGNTIYF
TRBV30	TRBJ1-1	CAWLKQGAHTEAFF
TRBV14	TRBJ1-3	CASSQRTVYSGNTIYF
TRBV2	TRBJ1-5	CASKGGTGGNQPQHF
TRBV12-3/TRBV12-4	TRBJ1-1	CASRDRGYPEAFF
TRBV19	TRBJ1-5	CASSRTGDGQPQHF
TRBV18	TRBJ2-5	CASSSTGGKETQYF
TRBV27	TRBJ1-2	CASSLGGAYGYTF
TRBV9	TRBJ2-3	CASSDGDSPSTDTQYF
TRBV6-5	TRBJ1-3	CASSYAGEPIYF
TRBV6-1	TRBJ2-7	CASSEYYSSYEQYF